The 18 T cell receptor beta chains presented below share a single source sample, sequenced in a study of control samples from healthy donors and cancer patients. Using immunoSEQ multiplex PCR, the repertoire was profiled, and TCRdb retains in-frame clones only, with some absent. The sample yields some 130,000 clones, around 90% seen once. The material sequenced was blood. The source of these receptors is a man between 40 and 49 years old in good health.

V gene TRBV5-1 combines with J gene TRBJ2-2, with D perhaps assigned TRBD1 or TRBD2 (5 bases each). This CDR3 has 15 amino acids. Trimming cost V 6 bases and J 2 bases, with 14 bases left between them. Germline CDR1 is SGHRS and CDR2 is YFSETQ. CDR3: CASTLWDGNTGELFF. In nucleotides, the CDR3 is TGCGCCAGCACCCTCTGGGACGGTAACACCGGGGAGCTGTTTTTT.

The chain recombines TRBV5-1 with TRBJ2-1; D possibly corresponds to TRBD1 (5 bases). The CDR3 spans 15 residues. Trimming stripped 6 bases from V and 0 bases from J, with 13 bases between. Germline assignment: CDR1 SGHRS and CDR2 YFSETQ. For the CDR3, the DNA is TGCGCCAGCACCGAAAGACAGAGCTCCTACAATGAGCAGTTCTTC. Encoded protein: CASTERQSSYNEQFF.

The chain is built from TRBV20-1 and TRBJ2-7; D not certain. This CDR3 region has 14 residues. V gave up 3 bases and J gave up 0 bases, with 12 bases separating them. CDR1 and CDR2 from the germline V gene are DFQATT and SNEGSKA (reference sequence). CDR3 sequence (DNA): TGCAGTGCTAGTCACGGTATTAACTCCTACGAGCAGTACTTC. Its translation: CSASHGINSYEQYF.

The rearrangement joins TRBV7-3 to TRBJ2-3; 9 bases match TRBD2. Germline V gene sequence: CDR1 SGHTA, CDR2 FQGTGA. V lost 3 bases, J lost 8 bases, and 3 bases stayed unmatched. The CDR3 has 13 amino acids. The CDR3 spells CASSLAGGPTQYF. For the CDR3, the DNA is TGTGCCAGCAGCTTGGCGGGGGGGCCTACGCAGTATTTT.

V gene TRBV19 combines with J gene TRBJ1-5; the D is unclear. The CDR3 is made up of 16 amino acids. Trimming stripped 4 bases from V and 3 bases from J, with 16 bases between. The germline V gene encodes CDR1 LNHDA and CDR2 SQIVND (reference sequence). CDR3 region: CASSSLGRASNQPQHF. Written as DNA, the CDR3 is TGTGCCAGTAGTAGCCTGGGGAGGGCCTCCAATCAGCCCCAGCATTTT.

This chain joins TRBV5-5 and TRBJ1-1; D perhaps matches TRBD1 (5 bases). Trimming pared 0 bases from V and 1 base from J, leaving 10 bases between. In germline, CDR1 is SGHKS, CDR2 YYEKEE (reference sequence). The CDR3 loop spans 15 amino acids. CDR3: CASSLEGPRNTEAFF. In nucleotides, the CDR3 is TGTGCCAGCAGCTTGGAGGGGCCGCGGAACACTGAAGCTTTCTTT.

The chain couples TRBV7-2 to TRBJ1-5, with TRBD1 as a possible D gene (5 bases). The CDR3 sequence is 16 residues long. Germline assignment: CDR1 SGHTA and CDR2 FQGNSA. V lost 5 bases, J lost 2 bases, and 16 bases lay in between. CDR3 in amino acids: CASSPRDGGGNQPQHF. The CDR3 bases are TGTGCCAGCAGCCCGCGGGACGGAGGGGGCAATCAGCCCCAGCATTTT.

The chain employs TRBV10-3 and TRBJ1-2, with D uncertain. This CDR3 has 13 residues. CDR1 and CDR2 from the germline V gene are ENHRY and SYGVKD. Between the trimmed V and J ends, which lost 3 bases and 8 bases, there was a span of 13 bases. The CDR3 coding sequence is TGTGCCATCAGTGACCGGGCAACCAGCGGCTACACCTTC. Encoded protein: CAISDRATSGYTF.

The genes are TRBV7-2 and TRBJ2-7; D gene uncertain. Germline lookup yields CDR1 SGHTA and CDR2 FQGNSA. V was shortened by 5 bases and J by 4 bases, with 6 bases between the two germline ends. The CDR3 covers 11 residues. This chain's CDR3 is CASSREYEQYF. The CDR3 DNA reads as TGTGCCAGCAGCCGAGAATACGAGCAGTACTTC.

In its sample, this clone was seen a few times. V gene TRBV5-6 combines with J gene TRBJ1-1; D gene ambiguous. CDR1 and CDR2 (germline): SGHDT, YYEEEE. This CDR3 spans 14 amino acids. Trimming removed 4 bases at V and 1 base at J, with 11 bases between. For the CDR3, the DNA is TGTGCCAGCAGCGCGACCGGGAGGAACACTGAAGCTTTCTTT. Its protein is CASSATGRNTEAFF.

The table lists this clone with a few counts. The chain joins TRBV4-2 to TRBJ1-6, with D hard to call. The CDR3 is 15 residues long. Trimming cost V 1 base and J 7 bases, with 11 bases left between them. Germline-derived CDR1 and CDR2 are LGHNA and YNFKEQ. This chain's CDR3 is CASSQVVGVNSPLHF. CDR3 DNA sequence: TGTGCCAGCAGCCAAGTAGTTGGAGTGAATTCACCCCTCCACTTT.

The rearrangement uses TRBV7-9 and TRBJ2-7; D is possibly TRBD1 (6 bases). The germline V and J ends were trimmed by 5 bases and 5 bases, with 10 bases remaining between them. There are 12 residues in the CDR3. CDR1 is SEHNR and CDR2 is FQNEAQ in the germline V gene (reference sequence). CDR3 sequence reads: CASSRTDHEQYF. CDR3 nucleotide sequence: TGTGCCAGCAGCCGGACAGACCACGAGCAGTACTTC.

The chain links TRBV9 to TRBJ2-7, with D uncertain. Germline V gives CDR1 SGDLS, CDR2 YYNGEE. The CDR3 loop spans 13 amino acids. V dropped 4 bases and J dropped 7 bases, with 15 bases sitting between them. For the CDR3, the DNA is TGTGCCAGCAGCTCCGGGTCGGCTAAGGAGCAGTACTTC. This gives the protein CASSSGSAKEQYF.

The chain employs TRBV27 and TRBJ1-1; D not resolved. Trimming cost V 7 bases and J 1 base, with 22 bases left between them. Germline CDR1 is MNHEY and CDR2 is SMNVEV (reference sequence). The CDR3 is made up of 17 amino acids. The CDR3 region has the DNA TGTGCCAGCACCCCGAGTCCGTGGTCCCTGGGGAACACTGAAGCTTTCTTT. Translation: CASTPSPWSLGNTEAFF.

This chain connects TRBV29-1 to TRBJ2-7; 7 positions agree with TRBD1. This CDR3 region has 12 residues. From germline, CDR1 is SQVTM and CDR2 ANQGSEA. With V trimmed by 7 bases and J by 6 bases, 9 bases remained unmatched. The CDR3 DNA sequence: TGCAGCGGTAGGGGACAGTTCCTCGAGCAGTACTTC. It specifies CSGRGQFLEQYF.

The V gene is TRBV3-1 (or the pseudogene TRBV3-2), the J gene TRBJ2-5; 12 nucleotides align to TRBD1. The CDR3 runs to 19 residues. J lost 5 bases, V lost 1 base, and 14 bases had no gene match. Germline CDR1 LGHDT, CDR2 YNNKEL (reference sequence). This chain's CDR3 is CASSQGFWDRGRSLETQYF. The DNA for the CDR3 is TGTGCCAGCAGCCAAGGGTTCTGGGACAGGGGGCGAAGTTTGGAGACCCAGTACTTC.

The CDR3, as DNA: TGTGCCTGGAGGGGACTAGCGGTCACCGGGGAGCTGTTTTTT. Translated, it gives CAWRGLAVTGELFF. The rearrangement uses TRBV30 and TRBJ2-2; TRBD2 matches 11 bases. The ends lost 3 bases at V and 4 bases at J; junction bases unmatched: 1. CDR1 is GTSNPN and CDR2 is SVGIG in the germline V gene (reference sequence). The CDR3 contains 14 residues. Full variable domain (missing parts from reference TRBV30 and TRBJ2-2): SQTIHQWPATLVQPVGSPLSLECTVEGTSNPNLYWYRQAAGRGLQLLFYSVGIGQISSEVPQNLSASRPQDRQFILSSKKLLLSDSGFYLCAWRGLAVTGELFFGEGSRLTVL.

V is TRBV27 and J is TRBJ1-2, with D hard to call. V was trimmed by 8 bases and J by 4 bases, leaving 20 bases between them. This CDR3 is 15 amino acids long. Germline CDR1 is MNHEY and CDR2 is SMNVEV (reference sequence). The CDR3 loop reads CASPLRSCSCYGYTF. CDR3 sequence (DNA): TGTGCCAGCCCACTCAGGTCTTGTTCCTGCTATGGCTACACCTTC.